Detailed here is one T cell receptor beta chain. Its antigen is not known. Trimming removed 5 bases at V and 9 bases at J, with 23 bases between. From germline, CDR1 is MDHEN and CDR2 SYDVKM. CDR3 size: 15 residues. This sample stems from a study of T cells in localized non-small cell lung cancer. Whole-study results and caveats: Sequencing covered just one tumor region, so heterogeneity cannot be ruled out.

Assay: immunoSEQ multiplex PCR; the TCRdb copy retains only in-frame clones and omits some. The table shows around 17,000 clones, with 90% occurring only once. The V call is TRBV28, the J call TRBJ2-7; maybe TRBD2 (6 bases). This receptor was taken from a woman aged 35 to 69 with stage III lung adenocarcinoma. The material sequenced was peripheral blood mononuclear cells, taken before any cancer treatment. The CDR3 nucleotides read TGTGCCAGCAGTCCCAGTCGGGGGAATCCCCCTGGGCAGTACTTC. Amino acid sequence: CASSPSRGNPPGQYF.